The rows below give T cell receptor beta chains drawn from one sample of a study of low-dose radiotherapy and immunotherapy resistance in tumors. TCRdb processed the reads anew with MiXCR; each CDR3 protein has one entry. The data show around 80,000 distinct CDR3 sequences, with roughly 17% seen just once and 1.4% to 1.5% held by the top ten. Specimen: PBMCs, collected after low-dose radiotherapy plus immunotherapy. The receptors come from a male donor with prostate cancer. Both conserved end residues are part of each CDR3. A D gene is named only where the DNA matches it firmly. The size field is filled for only some rows; it gives once, few, many or a size class.

TRBD2 TRBJ2-5 many TRBV28 CASSFWLAAPQETQYF TGTGCCAGCAGTTTCTGGCTAGCGGCCCCCCAAGAGACCCAGTACTTC
TRBD1 TRBJ1-6 many TRBV7-9 CASSFWGTGSRSPLHF TGTGCCAGCAGCTTCTGGGGGACAGGGTCGAGATCACCCCTCCACTTT
NA TRBJ1-4 many TRBV20-1 CSARDPTGVGYEKLFF TGCAGTGCTAGAGATCCGACGGGAGTAGGTTACGAAAAACTGTTTTTT
NA TRBJ2-5 many TRBV6-1 CASSEARTVQETQYF TGTGCCAGCAGTGAAGCGCGGACAGTCCAAGAGACCCAGTACTTC
TRBD2 TRBJ2-2 many TRBV6-2/TRBV6-3 CASRVLRAGDGSGELFF TGTGCCAGCAGAGTCCTCCGAGCGGGAGATGGGTCCGGGGAGCTGTTTTTT
TRBD1 TRBJ1-4 many TRBV5-5 CASSLGTGVEKLFF TGTGCCAGCAGCTTGGGGACAGGGGTTGAAAAACTGTTTTTT
NA TRBJ2-1 many TRBV30 CAWSVPIRVNYNEQFF TGTGCCTGGAGTGTACCCATACGGGTAAATTACAATGAGCAGTTCTTC
NA TRBJ2-3 once TRBV5-4 CASSLGGRASRADTQYF TGTGCCAGCAGCTTGGGGGGGCGCGCAAGCCGTGCAGATACGCAGTATTTT
NA TRBJ1-1 many TRBV30 CAWSVLVNTEAFF TGTGCCTGGAGTGTACTGGTAAACACTGAAGCTTTCTTT
NA TRBJ2-5 many TRBV5-4 CASSLAYKETQYF TGTGCCAGCAGCTTGGCCTACAAAGAGACCCAGTACTTC
NA TRBJ2-3 many TRBV12-3/TRBV12-4 CASLYFGVDTQYF TGTGCCAGCCTCTACTTCGGAGTGGATACGCAGTATTTT
TRBD1 TRBJ2-7 NA TRBV5-1 CASSFPGGNYEQYF TGCGCCAGCAGCTTTCCAGGGGGCAACTACGAGCAGTACTTC
NA TRBJ2-2 NA TRBV29-1 CSVPVPFGATGELFF TGCAGCGTCCCAGTTCCGTTTGGGGCCACCGGGGAGCTGTTTTTT
NA TRBJ1-2 many TRBV7-2 CASSSPDGNPGGYTF TGTGCCAGCAGCTCCCCCGACGGGAACCCAGGGGGCTACACCTTC
NA TRBJ2-5 many TRBV7-2 CASSGGGGRETQYF TGTGCCAGCAGCGGAGGAGGGGGAAGAGAGACCCAGTACTTC
TRBD1 TRBJ1-2 NA TRBV5-3 CASSLTGGFEGYTF TGTGCCAGCAGTTTGACAGGGGGCTTTGAAGGCTACACCTTC
TRBD1 TRBJ1-4 NA TRBV7-8 CASSFYRGPNEKLFF TGTGCCAGCAGCTTTTACAGGGGTCCAAATGAAAAACTGTTTTTT
NA TRBJ1-4 many TRBV14 CASSRRQPVNEKLFF TGTGCCAGCAGCCGAAGACAGCCTGTCAATGAAAAACTGTTTTTT
NA TRBJ1-6 many TRBV6-2/TRBV6-3 CASSSYGPTSGTSPLHF TGTGCCAGCAGTTCATATGGACCAACCTCCGGGACATCACCCCTCCACTTT
NA TRBJ2-5 NA TRBV7-9 CASSYSGAAGETQYF TGTGCCAGCAGCTATTCGGGAGCGGCAGGAGAGACCCAGTACTTC